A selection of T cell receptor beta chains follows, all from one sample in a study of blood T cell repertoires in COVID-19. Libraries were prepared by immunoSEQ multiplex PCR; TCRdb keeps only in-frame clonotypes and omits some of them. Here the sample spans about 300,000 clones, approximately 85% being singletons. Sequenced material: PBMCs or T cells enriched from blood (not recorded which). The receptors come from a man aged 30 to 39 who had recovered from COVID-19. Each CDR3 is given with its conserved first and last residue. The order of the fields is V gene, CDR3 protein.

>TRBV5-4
CASSLGTEETQYF
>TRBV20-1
CSASPQINQPQHF
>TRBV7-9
CASSLGTVNYGYTF
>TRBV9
CASSSSRDSPSSYNEQFF
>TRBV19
CASSVGMGQGVTQYF
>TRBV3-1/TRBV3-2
CASSRQGTNQPQHF
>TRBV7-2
CASSGQGGSSQYF
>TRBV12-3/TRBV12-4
CASSLGRYGYTF
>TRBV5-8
CASSFNRGSVDTEAFF
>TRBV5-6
CASSLAEQGASQPQHF
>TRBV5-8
CASGLTGTYGYTF
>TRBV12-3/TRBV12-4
CASSPTMYYGYTF
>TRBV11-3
CASSPGTANTGELFF
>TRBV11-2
CASSLIMDTEAFF
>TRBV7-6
CASSFSEVGTFEQFF